The table lists the clone carrying this TCR beta chain with many counts. The entry originates in a study of T cells in Graves' hyperthyroidism and ophthalmopathy. At the level of the study: Blood was drawn when the patient was first diagnosed and still untreated.

TCR beta CDR3 regions were amplified from RNA transcripts. With the HTBI primer set, the TCR CDR3 went through a first round of RT-PCR. Each CDR3 protein gets one entry after TCRdb re-called the multiplex PCR reads with MiXCR. The sample consists of a few hundred thousand distinct CDR3 sequences, around 14% of them appearing once. With V trimmed by 5 bases and J by 6 bases, 8 bases remained unmatched. Germline V gene data show CDR1 as MDHEN and CDR2 as SYDVKM. The CDR3 extends over 15 amino acids. Sequencing used blood. This sequence originates from a young woman with Graves' hyperthyroidism. The chain carries TRBV28 and TRBJ1-5, with TRBD1 matching over 9 bases. CDR3 coding DNA: TGTGCCAGCAGTCCACCCCGGGACAGGGCTCAGCCCCAGCATTTT. This translates into CASSPPRDRAQPQHF.